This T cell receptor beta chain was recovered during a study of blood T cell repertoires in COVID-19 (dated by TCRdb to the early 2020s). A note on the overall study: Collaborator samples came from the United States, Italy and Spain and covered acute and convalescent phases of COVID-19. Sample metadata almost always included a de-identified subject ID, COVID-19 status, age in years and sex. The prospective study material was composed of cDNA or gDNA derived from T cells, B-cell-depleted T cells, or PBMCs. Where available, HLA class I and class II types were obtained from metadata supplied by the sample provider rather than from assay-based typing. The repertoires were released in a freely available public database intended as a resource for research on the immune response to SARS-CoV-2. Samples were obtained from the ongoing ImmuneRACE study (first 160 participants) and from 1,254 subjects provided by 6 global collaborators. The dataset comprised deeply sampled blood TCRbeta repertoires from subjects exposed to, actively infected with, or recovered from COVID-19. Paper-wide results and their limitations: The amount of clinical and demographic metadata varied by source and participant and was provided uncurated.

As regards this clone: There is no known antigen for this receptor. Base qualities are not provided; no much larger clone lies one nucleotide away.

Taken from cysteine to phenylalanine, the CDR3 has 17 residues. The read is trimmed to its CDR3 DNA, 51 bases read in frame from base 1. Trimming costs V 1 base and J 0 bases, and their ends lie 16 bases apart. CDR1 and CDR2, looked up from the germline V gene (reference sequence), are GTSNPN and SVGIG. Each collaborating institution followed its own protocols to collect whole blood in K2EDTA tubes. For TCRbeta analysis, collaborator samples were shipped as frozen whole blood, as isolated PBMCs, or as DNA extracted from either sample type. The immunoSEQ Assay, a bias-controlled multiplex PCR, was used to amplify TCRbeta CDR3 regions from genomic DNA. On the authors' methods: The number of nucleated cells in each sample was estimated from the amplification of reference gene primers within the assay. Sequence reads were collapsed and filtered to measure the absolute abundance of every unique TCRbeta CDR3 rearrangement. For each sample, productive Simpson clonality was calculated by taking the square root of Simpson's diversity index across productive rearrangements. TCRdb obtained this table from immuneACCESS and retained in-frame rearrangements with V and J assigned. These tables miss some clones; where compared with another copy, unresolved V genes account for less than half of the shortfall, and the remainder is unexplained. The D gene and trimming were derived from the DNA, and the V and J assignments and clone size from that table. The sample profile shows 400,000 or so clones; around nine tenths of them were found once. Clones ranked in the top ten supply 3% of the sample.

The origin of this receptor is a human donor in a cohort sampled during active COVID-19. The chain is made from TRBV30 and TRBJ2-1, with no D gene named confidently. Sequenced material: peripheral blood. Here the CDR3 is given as CAWSDSLGRSSYNEQFF. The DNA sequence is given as TGTGCCTGGAGTGACTCCCTGGGTAGGAGCTCCTACAATGAGCAGTTCTTC.